What follows are 2 T cell receptor beta chains derived from one specimen sequenced in a study of a mutant IDH1 vaccine in newly diagnosed glioma. Assay used: immunoSEQ multiplex PCR; TCRdb lists only in-frame clones, some missing. The table shows approximately 40,000 clones, with around 83% occurring only once. Time point of the sample: week 11, during vaccination. Doses comprised 300 ug of mutant IDH1 20-mer peptide each, plus topical imiquimod. For these TCRs, the target antigens are not known. The sequences come from PBMCs, collected from a glioma patient whose treatment included an IDH1 peptide vaccine. Receptors were obtained from a man in his forties or fifties with glioma.

This clone was counted a few times. DNA for the CDR3: TGCGCCAGCAGCTTGGGAGACGGACTCTCTGGAAACACCATATATTTT. It is translated as CASSLGDGLSGNTIYF. The V call is TRBV5-1, the J call TRBJ1-3; D not certain. Trimming took 0 bases from V and 0 from J, leaving 10 bases between them. CDR1 and CDR2 from the germline V gene are SGHRS and YFSETQ. This CDR3 is built from 16 residues.

The chain uses TRBV19 and TRBJ1-4; no clear D gene. V gave up 5 bases and J gave up 6 bases, with 7 bases separating them. This CDR3 contains 12 residues. Per the germline V gene, CDR1 is LNHDA and CDR2 is SQIVND (reference sequence). The CDR3 region has the DNA TGTGCCAGTAGTGGGGTGTATGAAAAACTGTTTTTT. Its protein product is CASSGVYEKLFF.